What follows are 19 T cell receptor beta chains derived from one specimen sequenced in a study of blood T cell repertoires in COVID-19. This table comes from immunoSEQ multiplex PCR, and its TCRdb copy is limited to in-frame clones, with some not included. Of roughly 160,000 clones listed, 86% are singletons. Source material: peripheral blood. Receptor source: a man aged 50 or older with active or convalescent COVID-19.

CDR3 DNA sequence: TGTGCCAGCAGCCAAGATCTAGGGGCGGCTAACTATGGCTACACCTTC. Amino acids: CASSQDLGAANYGYTF. The rearrangement uses TRBV14 and TRBJ1-2, with D possibly TRBD1 on 5 matching bases. The V gene's germline CDR1 is SGHDN and CDR2 FVKESK. Trimming cost V 0 bases and J 0 bases, with 11 bases left between them. This CDR3 is built from 16 residues. Full variable domain (remainder filled in from reference TRBV14 and TRBJ1-2): EAGVTQFPSHSVIEKGQTVTLRCDPISGHDNLYWYRRVMGKEIKFLLHFVKESKQDESGMPNNRFLAERTGGTYSTLKVQPAELEDSGVYFCASSQDLGAANYGYTFGSGTRLTVV.

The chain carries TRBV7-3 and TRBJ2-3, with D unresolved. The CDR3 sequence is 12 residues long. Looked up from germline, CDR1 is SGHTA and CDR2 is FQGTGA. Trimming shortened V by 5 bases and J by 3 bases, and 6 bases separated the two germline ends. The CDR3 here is CASSHGTDTQYF. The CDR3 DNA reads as TGTGCCAGCAGCCACGGGACAGATACGCAGTATTTT.

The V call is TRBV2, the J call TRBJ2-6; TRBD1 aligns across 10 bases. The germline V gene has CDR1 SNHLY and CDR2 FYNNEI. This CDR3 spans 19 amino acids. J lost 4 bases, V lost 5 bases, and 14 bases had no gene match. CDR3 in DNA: TGTGCCAGCAGTAACCCTAGACAGGGGGCGCGGTCAGGGGCCAACGTCCTGACTTTC. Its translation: CASSNPRQGARSGANVLTF.

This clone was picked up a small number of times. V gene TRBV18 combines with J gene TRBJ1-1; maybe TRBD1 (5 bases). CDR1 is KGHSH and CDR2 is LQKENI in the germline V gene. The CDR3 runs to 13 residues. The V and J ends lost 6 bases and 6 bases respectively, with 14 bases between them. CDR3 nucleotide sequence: TGTGCCAGCTCCCAGACGTCAGGGTCTGAAGCTTTCTTT. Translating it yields CASSQTSGSEAFF.

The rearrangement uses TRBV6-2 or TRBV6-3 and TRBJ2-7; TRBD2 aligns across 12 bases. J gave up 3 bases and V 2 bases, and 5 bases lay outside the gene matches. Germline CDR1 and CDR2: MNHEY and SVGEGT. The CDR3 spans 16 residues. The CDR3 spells CASSYPLAGGHYEQYF. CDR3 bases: TGTGCCAGCAGTTACCCACTAGCGGGGGGACACTACGAGCAGTACTTC.

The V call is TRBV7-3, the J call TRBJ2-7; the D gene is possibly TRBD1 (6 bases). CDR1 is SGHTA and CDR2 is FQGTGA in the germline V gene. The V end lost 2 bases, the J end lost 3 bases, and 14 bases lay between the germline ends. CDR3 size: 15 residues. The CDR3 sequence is CASSLHYAGVYEQYF. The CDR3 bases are TGTGCCAGCAGCTTACACTACGCAGGGGTCTACGAGCAGTACTTC.

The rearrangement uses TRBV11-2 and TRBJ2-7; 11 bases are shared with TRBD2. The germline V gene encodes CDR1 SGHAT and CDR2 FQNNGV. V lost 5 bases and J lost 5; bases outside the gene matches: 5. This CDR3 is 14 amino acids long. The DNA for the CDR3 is TGTGCCAGCAGCCTAGCACTAGCGGGGGACGAGCAGTACTTC. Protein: CASSLALAGDEQYF.

The CDR3 bases are TGTGCCAGCAGTGCCCAGGGACAGACCCACTATGGCTACACCTTC. It yields the protein CASSAQGQTHYGYTF. The chain recombines TRBV2 with TRBJ1-2, with 7 bases that match TRBD1. V dropped 4 bases and J dropped 3; count of bases not matched to a gene: 8. CDR1 is SNHLY and CDR2 is FYNNEI in the germline V gene. This CDR3 has 15 residues.

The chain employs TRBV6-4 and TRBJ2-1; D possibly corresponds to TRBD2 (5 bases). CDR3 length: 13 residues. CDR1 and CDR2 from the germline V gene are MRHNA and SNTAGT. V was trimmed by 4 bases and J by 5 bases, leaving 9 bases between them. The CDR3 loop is CASSAEVDNEQFF. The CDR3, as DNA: TGTGCCAGCAGTGCGGAGGTAGACAATGAGCAGTTCTTC.

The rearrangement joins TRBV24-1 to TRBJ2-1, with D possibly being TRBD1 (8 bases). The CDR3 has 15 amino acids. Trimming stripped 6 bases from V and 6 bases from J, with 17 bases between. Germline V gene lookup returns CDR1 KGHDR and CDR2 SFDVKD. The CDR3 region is CATSSNRGEGNEQFF. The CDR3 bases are TGTGCCACCAGTTCCAACAGGGGGGAGGGCAATGAGCAGTTCTTC.

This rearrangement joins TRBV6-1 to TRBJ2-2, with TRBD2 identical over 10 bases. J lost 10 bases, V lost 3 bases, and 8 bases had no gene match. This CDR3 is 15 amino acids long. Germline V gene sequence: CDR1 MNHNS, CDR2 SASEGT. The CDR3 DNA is TGTGCCAGCAGTGAGACAGCGGGGGGGCCAGAGGAGCTGTTTTTT. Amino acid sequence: CASSETAGGPEELFF.

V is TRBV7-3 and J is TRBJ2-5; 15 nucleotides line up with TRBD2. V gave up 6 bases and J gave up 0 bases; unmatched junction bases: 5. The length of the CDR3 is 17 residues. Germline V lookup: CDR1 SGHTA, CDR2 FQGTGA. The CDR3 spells CASSSGTSGRYQETQYF. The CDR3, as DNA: TGTGCCAGCAGTTCCGGGACTAGCGGGAGGTACCAAGAGACCCAGTACTTC.

In nucleotides, the CDR3 is TGTGCCAGTAGTACTGAGGGGGTAAGCTCTGGAAACACCATATATTTT. Protein product: CASSTEGVSSGNTIYF. This chain connects TRBV19 to TRBJ1-3; D is possibly TRBD1 (6 bases). Deletions cut 4 bases from V and 0 bases from J, with 13 bases between. This CDR3 is 16 amino acids long. The germline V gene has CDR1 LNHDA and CDR2 SQIVND (reference sequence).

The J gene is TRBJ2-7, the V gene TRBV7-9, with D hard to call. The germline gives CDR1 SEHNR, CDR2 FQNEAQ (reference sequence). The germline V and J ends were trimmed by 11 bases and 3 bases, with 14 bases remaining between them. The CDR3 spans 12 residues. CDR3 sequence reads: CASQVTGYEQYF. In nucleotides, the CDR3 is TGTGCCTCCCAGGTCACCGGCTACGAGCAGTACTTC.

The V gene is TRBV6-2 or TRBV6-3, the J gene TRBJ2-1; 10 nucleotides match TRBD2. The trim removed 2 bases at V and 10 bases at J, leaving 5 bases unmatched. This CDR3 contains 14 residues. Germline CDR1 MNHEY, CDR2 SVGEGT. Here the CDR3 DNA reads TGTGCCAGCAGTTACGGACTAGCGGTCGTAGAGCAGTTCTTC. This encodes CASSYGLAVVEQFF.

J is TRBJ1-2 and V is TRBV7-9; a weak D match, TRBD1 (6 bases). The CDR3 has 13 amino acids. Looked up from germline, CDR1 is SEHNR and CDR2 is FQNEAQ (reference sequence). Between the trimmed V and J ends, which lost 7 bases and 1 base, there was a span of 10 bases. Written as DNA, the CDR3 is TGTGCCAGCACGGGGGCGCTTAACTATGGCTACACCTTC. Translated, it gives CASTGALNYGYTF.

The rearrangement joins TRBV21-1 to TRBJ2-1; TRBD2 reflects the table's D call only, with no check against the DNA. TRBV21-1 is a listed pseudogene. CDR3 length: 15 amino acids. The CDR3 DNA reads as TGTGCCAGCACCGGAACTAGCGGCTTGGCCAATGAGCAGTTCTTC. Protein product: CASTGTSGLANEQFF.

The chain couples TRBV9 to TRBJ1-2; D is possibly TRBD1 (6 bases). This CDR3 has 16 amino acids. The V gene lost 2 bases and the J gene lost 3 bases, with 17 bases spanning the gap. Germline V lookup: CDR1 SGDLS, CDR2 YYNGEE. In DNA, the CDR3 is TGTGCCAGCAGCGTTGGCCTCCCCGGGGGGCACTATGGCTACACCTTC. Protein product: CASSVGLPGGHYGYTF. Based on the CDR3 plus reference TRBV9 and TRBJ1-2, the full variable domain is DSGVTQTPKHLITATGQRVTLRCSPRSGDLSVYWYQQSLDQGLQFLIQYYNGEERAKGNILERFSAQQFPDLHSELNLSSLELGDSALYFCASSVGLPGGHYGYTFGSGTRLTVV.

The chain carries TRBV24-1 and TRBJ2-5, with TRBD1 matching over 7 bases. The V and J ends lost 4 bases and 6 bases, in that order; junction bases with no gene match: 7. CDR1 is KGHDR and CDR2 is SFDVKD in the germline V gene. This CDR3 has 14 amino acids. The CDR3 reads CATSEDDRAKTQYF. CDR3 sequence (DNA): TGTGCCACCAGTGAAGATGACAGGGCGAAGACCCAGTACTTC.